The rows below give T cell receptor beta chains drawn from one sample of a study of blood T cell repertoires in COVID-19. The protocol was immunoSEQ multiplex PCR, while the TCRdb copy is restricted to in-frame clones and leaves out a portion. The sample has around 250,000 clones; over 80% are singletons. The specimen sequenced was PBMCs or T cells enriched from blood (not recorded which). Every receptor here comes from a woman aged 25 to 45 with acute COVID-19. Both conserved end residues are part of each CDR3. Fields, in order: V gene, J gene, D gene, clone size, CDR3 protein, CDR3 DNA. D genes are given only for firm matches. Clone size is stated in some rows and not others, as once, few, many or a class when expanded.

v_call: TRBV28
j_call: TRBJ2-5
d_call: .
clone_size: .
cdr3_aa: CTAGPGLNQETQYF
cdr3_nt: TGTACCGCGGGGCCGGGGCTTAACCAAGAGACCCAGTACTTC

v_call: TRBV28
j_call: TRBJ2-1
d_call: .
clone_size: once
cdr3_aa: CASSLLGLNEDNEQFF
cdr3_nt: TGTGCCAGCAGTCTACTCGGACTTAACGAAGACAATGAGCAGTTCTTC

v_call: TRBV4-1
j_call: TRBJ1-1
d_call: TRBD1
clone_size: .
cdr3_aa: CASSQLQGMNTEAFF
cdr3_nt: TGCGCCAGCAGCCAATTACAGGGGATGAACACTGAAGCTTTCTTT

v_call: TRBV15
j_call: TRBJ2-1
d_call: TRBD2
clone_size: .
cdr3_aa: CATSRDLSGSTYNEQFF
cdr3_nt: TGTGCCACCAGCAGAGATTTGAGCGGGAGTACGTACAATGAGCAGTTCTTC

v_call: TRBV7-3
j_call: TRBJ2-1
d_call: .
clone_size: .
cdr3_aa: CASSSPNNEQFF
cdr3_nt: TGTGCCAGCAGCTCGCCTAACAATGAGCAGTTCTTC

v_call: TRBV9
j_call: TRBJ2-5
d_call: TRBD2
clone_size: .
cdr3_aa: CASNGAGGGETQYF
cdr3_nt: TGTGCCAGCAATGGGGCGGGAGGGGGAGAGACCCAGTACTTC

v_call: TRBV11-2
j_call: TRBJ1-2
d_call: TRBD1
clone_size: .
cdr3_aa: CASSLTDRGQGGYTF
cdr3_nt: TGTGCCAGCAGCTTAACGGACAGGGGGCAGGGAGGCTACACCTTC

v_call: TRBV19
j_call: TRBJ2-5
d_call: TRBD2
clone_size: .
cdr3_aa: CASSIGLTSGPGEETQYF
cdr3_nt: TGTGCCAGTAGTATAGGTTTGACTAGCGGGCCAGGAGAAGAGACCCAGTACTTC

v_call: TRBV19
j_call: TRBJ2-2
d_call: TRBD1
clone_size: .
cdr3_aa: CASRNLSGTGNTGELFF
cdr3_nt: TGTGCCAGTAGAAATTTATCCGGGACAGGGAACACCGGGGAGCTGTTTTTT

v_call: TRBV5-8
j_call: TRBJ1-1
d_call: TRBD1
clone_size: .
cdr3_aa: CASSLDRGLTGAFF
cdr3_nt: TGTGCCAGCAGCTTAGACAGGGGGCTTACCGGGGCTTTCTTT

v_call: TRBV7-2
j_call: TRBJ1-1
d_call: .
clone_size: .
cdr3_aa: CASSLRQENTEAFF
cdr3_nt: TGTGCCAGCAGCTTAAGACAGGAGAACACTGAAGCTTTCTTT